Shown below are 21 T cell receptor beta chains from a single sample sequenced in a study of graft-versus-host responses after intestinal transplantation (dated by TCRdb to about 2021). Library construction relied on the immunoSEQ multiplex PCR assay. The immuneACCESS repertoire file appears here via TCRdb, limited to in-frame rearrangements. These files lack a portion of the clones; in checked studies, under half of the deficit traces to unresolved V genes, and the cause of the others is not known. This sample gives about 64,000 clones in total; roughly nine tenths of them show up just once. In total, the top ten clones hold around 1.7% of the sample. No cognate antigen is known for these TCRs. The sample's time point label, decoded: cells obtained before transplantation from donor or recipient. Here the sequenced sample was unstimulated CD8+ T cells sorted from spleen or lymph node cells, taken before transplant. These receptor sequences come from a human donor who was the organ donor for an intestinal transplant.

CDR3 loop: CASSLALLRGVPHEQYF. CDR3 bases: TGTGCCAGCAGCTTAGCGCTTTTGCGGGGGGTCCCCCACGAGCAGTACTTC. V gene TRBV7-6 combines with J gene TRBJ2-7; 8 bases are a match to TRBD2. Germline lookup yields CDR1 SGHVS and CDR2 FNYEAQ. With V trimmed by 0 bases and J by 5 bases, 12 bases remained unmatched. The CDR3 sequence is 17 residues long.

CDR3 residues: CASSIDTQGLLNEQFF. The CDR3 nucleotides are TGTGCCAGTAGTATAGATACCCAGGGGCTGTTGAATGAGCAGTTCTTC. This sequence joins TRBV19 and TRBJ2-1; TRBD1 is a possible D gene (6 bases). CDR3 size: 16 residues. Germline CDR1 and CDR2: LNHDA and SQIVND (reference sequence). Trimming left V 0 bases short and J 7 bases short, with 16 bases between.

J is TRBJ2-7 and V is TRBV2; 11 bases are a match to TRBD1. Germline V gives CDR1 SNHLY, CDR2 FYNNEI. With V trimmed by 9 bases and J by 2 bases, 9 bases remained unmatched. This CDR3 has 15 residues. CDR3 nucleotides: TGTGCCAGTACCCTCGGGACAGGGGGTCCCTACGAGCAGTACTTC. Its translation is CASTLGTGGPYEQYF.

This rearrangement joins TRBV23-1 to TRBJ2-7; D ambiguous. TRBV23-1 is recorded as an ORF, its role being uncertain. V dropped 0 bases and J dropped 1 base, with 16 bases sitting between them. This CDR3 spans 17 amino acids. CDR3 residues: CASSQSVMSAQSYEQYF. CDR3 sequence (DNA): TGCGCCAGCAGTCAATCAGTAATGAGCGCACAATCCTACGAGCAGTACTTC.

This chain uses TRBV10-3 with TRBJ1-2; TRBD1 matches at 7 bases. The V gene end was trimmed by 10 bases and the J gene end by 2 bases; junction bases not matched to a gene: 7. The germline gives CDR1 ENHRY, CDR2 SYGVKD. The CDR3 extends over 13 amino acids. CDR3 in amino acids: CATFPTGNYGYTF. In DNA form, the CDR3 reads TGTGCCACTTTCCCGACAGGGAACTATGGCTACACCTTC.

This clone turned up a few times. CDR3 in amino acids: CATQGWAYEQYF. The DNA for the CDR3 is TGTGCCACTCAGGGATGGGCCTACGAGCAGTACTTC. The chain combines TRBV2 with TRBJ2-7; maybe TRBD1 (5 bases). V was shortened by 10 bases and J by 2 bases, with 12 bases between the two germline ends. CDR1 and CDR2 from the germline V gene are SNHLY and FYNNEI. The CDR3 has 12 residues.

The chain is built from TRBV9 and TRBJ1-3, with D uncertain. There are 18 residues in the CDR3. Germline V lookup: CDR1 SGDLS, CDR2 YYNGEE. The V end lost 2 bases, the J end lost 0 bases, and 18 bases lay between the germline ends. The CDR3 nucleotides are TGTGCCAGCAGCGTGGAGGGTCGACCTTACTCCTCTGGAAACACCATATATTTT. Translated, it gives CASSVEGRPYSSGNTIYF.

This chain links TRBV27 with TRBJ2-1; TRBD1 matches at 7 bases. The CDR3 length is 16 residues. V trimming: 0 bases; J trimming: 0 bases; junction bases outside the gene matches: 2. The germline CDR1 and CDR2 sequences are MNHEY and SMNVEV (reference sequence). CDR3 nucleotide sequence: TGTGCCAGCAGTTTATCGGGACAGAGCTCCTACAATGAGCAGTTCTTC. Protein product: CASSLSGQSSYNEQFF.

CDR3 DNA: TGTGCCAGCAGCTTATTTGCGGATGAGCAGTTCTTC. As protein: CASSLFADEQFF. The chain joins TRBV7-9 to TRBJ2-1; no firm D call. The germline V gene has CDR1 SEHNR and CDR2 FQNEAQ (reference sequence). V shed 2 bases and J shed 8 bases, with 7 bases lying between them. This CDR3 spans 12 amino acids.

The chain links TRBV5-4 to TRBJ2-2; D is unresolved. The CDR3 has 16 residues. Trimming cost V 4 bases and J 1 base, with 14 bases left between them. From germline, CDR1 is SGHNT and CDR2 YYREEE (reference sequence). This CDR3 is CASSVIVGRNTGELFF. In DNA, the CDR3 is TGTGCCAGCAGCGTGATTGTCGGTCGGAACACCGGGGAGCTGTTTTTT.

This clone has only one observation. This sequence joins TRBV6-5 and TRBJ2-2; D is possibly TRBD1 (6 bases). V was pared by 10 bases and J by 7 bases, with 16 bases between. The CDR3 length is 13 residues. Germline CDR1 MNHEY, CDR2 SVGAGI. CDR3 residues: CAITHRDVGELFF. CDR3 nucleotide sequence: TGTGCCATCACACACAGGGACGTCGGGGAGCTGTTTTTT.

The chain is built from TRBV6-5 and TRBJ2-3; D is undetermined. V lost 8 bases to trimming and J lost 1 base, with 7 bases between them. The CDR3 has 12 amino acids. The germline V gene has CDR1 MNHEY and CDR2 SVGAGI. The CDR3 region has the DNA TGTGCCAGCGCAAGCGGCACAGATACGCAGTATTTT. Translated, it gives CASASGTDTQYF.

This chain uses TRBV25-1 with TRBJ1-6, with D tentatively TRBD1 (6 bases). Per the germline V gene, CDR1 is MGHDK and CDR2 is SYGVNS. This CDR3 has 14 amino acids. Trimming pared 4 bases from V and 9 bases from J, leaving 13 bases between. In DNA form, the CDR3 reads TGTGCCAGCAGTGCACAGGGCGATAGTTCACCCCTCCACTTT. Translating it yields CASSAQGDSSPLHF.

The chain employs TRBV29-1 and TRBJ2-1, with 8 bases aligning to TRBD1. This CDR3 is 14 amino acids long. V was clipped by 8 bases and J by 6 bases; unmatched bases: 12. Germline CDR1 reads SQVTM; CDR2 reads ANQGSEA. CDR3 nucleotide sequence: TGCAGCCACATCACAGGGGGTCCGATCAATGAGCAGTTCTTC. This sequence encodes CSHITGGPINEQFF.

The chain employs TRBV19 and TRBJ2-1; D unclear. Trimming took 0 bases from V and 4 from J, leaving 13 bases between them. This CDR3 spans 16 amino acids. Germline V gene lookup returns CDR1 LNHDA and CDR2 SQIVND (reference sequence). The CDR3 sequence is CASSIDWPASYNEQFF. The CDR3 nucleotides are TGTGCCAGTAGTATAGATTGGCCTGCCTCGTACAATGAGCAGTTCTTC. Filled out from reference TRBV19 and TRBJ2-1, the complete variable domain reads DGGITQSPKYLFRKEGQNVTLSCEQNLNHDAMYWYRQDPGQGLRLIYYSQIVNDFQKGDIAEGYSVSREKKESFPLTVTSAQKNPTAFYLCASSIDWPASYNEQFFGPGTRLTVL.

This chain uses TRBV4-2 with TRBJ1-2; unclear D gene. CDR3 length equals 15 residues. The V gene's germline CDR1 is LGHNA and CDR2 YNFKEQ. The V end was cut by 0 bases, the J end by 1 base, with 9 bases between. This chain's CDR3 is CASSQENTGNYGYTF. The CDR3, as DNA: TGTGCCAGCAGCCAAGAGAACACGGGTAACTATGGCTACACCTTC.

The gene calls are TRBV11-2 and TRBJ2-3, with TRBD2 matching 8 bases. The CDR3 has 17 residues. The V gene's germline CDR1 is SGHAT and CDR2 FQNNGV. Trimming removed 4 bases from V and 5 bases from J; junction bases left unmatched: 14. The CDR3 DNA reads as TGTGCCAGCAGCTCCTCAGCATCGGGAGGGCCACGAGATACGCAGTATTTT. It yields the protein CASSSSASGGPRDTQYF.

J is TRBJ2-5 and V is TRBV10-3; TRBD1 agrees at 9 bases. CDR1 and CDR2 (germline): ENHRY, SYGVKD. V gave up 4 bases and J gave up 3 bases; unmatched junction bases: 6. The CDR3 length is 15 residues. CDR3 DNA: TGTGCCATCAGTGGTTGGACAGGGGAGAAAGAGACCCAGTACTTC. This gives the protein CAISGWTGEKETQYF.

The CDR3 coding sequence is TGTGCCAGCAGCCGGGACAGGGTTAATGAAAAACTGTTTTTT. Its translation: CASSRDRVNEKLFF. J is TRBJ1-4 and V is TRBV28; 9 bases agree with TRBD1. Germline CDR1 MDHEN, CDR2 SYDVKM. The V segment lost 6 bases and the J segment 4 bases; nucleotides outside the gene matches: 3. The CDR3 contains 14 residues. The variable domain in full, completed from reference TRBV28 and TRBJ1-4, reads DVKVTQSSRYLVKRTGEKVFLECVQDMDHENMFWYRQDPGLGLRLIYFSYDVKMKEKGDIPEGYSVSREKKERFSLILESASTNQTSMYLCASSRDRVNEKLFFGSGTQLSVL.

The count of this clone is one. The rearrangement joins TRBV7-3 to TRBJ2-2; D gene ambiguous. The CDR3 length is 14 residues. The germline V and J ends were trimmed by 5 bases and 2 bases, with 9 bases remaining between them. CDR1 is SGHTA and CDR2 is FQGTGA in the germline V gene. This CDR3 is CASSERHNTGELFF. The CDR3 nucleotides are TGTGCCAGCAGCGAACGACACAACACCGGGGAGCTGTTTTTT.

The gene calls are TRBV9 and TRBJ2-2, with D perhaps TRBD1 (6 bases). Germline CDR1 SGDLS, CDR2 YYNGEE. The CDR3 spans 15 residues. V was clipped by 0 bases and J by 3 bases, with 9 bases between them. CDR3 nucleotides: TGTGCCAGCAGCGTAGGAGGGACACACACCGGGGAGCTGTTTTTT. Its translation: CASSVGGTHTGELFF.